Below are 25 T cell receptor beta chains sequenced from a single sample in a study of T cell clonality in common variable immunodeficiency. Libraries were prepared by immunoSEQ multiplex PCR; TCRdb keeps only in-frame clonotypes and omits some of them. Altogether about 64,000 clones were found in the sample, and no singletons occur. Sequencing was carried out using peripheral blood mononuclear cells. The origin of the receptors is a person aged 18 to 70 in good health.

The table lists this clone with many counts. Read data end 3 residues before the CDR3 end; the end is taken from the germline J gene. The gene calls are TRBV30 and TRBJ2-1, with 8 positions matching TRBD2. The CDR3 is made up of 13 amino acids. Trimming at V came to 8 bases and at J to 4 bases, leaving 7 bases not matched to a gene. From germline, CDR1 is GTSNPN and CDR2 SVGIG (reference sequence). The CDR3 bases that were read are TGTGCCCGGGGGGGTGGGGGTTACAATGAG. Amino acid sequence: CARGGGGYNE. The whole CDR3 protein reads CARGGGGYNEQFF.

This clone was seen ten or more times. Read coverage stops 3 residues before the CDR3 terminus; the germline J gene supplies the remainder. V is TRBV20-1 and J is TRBJ2-1; 9 bases map to TRBD2. The CDR3 length is 17 residues. The junction had 14 bases not matched to a gene; V was cut back by 6 bases and J by 2 bases. Germline CDR1 reads DFQATT; CDR2 reads SNEGSKA (reference sequence). Incomplete CDR3 DNA: TGCAGTGCCGAGGGGGTAGCGGGGGCCGGGCCCTACAATGAG. Protein product: CSAEGVAGAGPYNE. The full CDR3 sequence reads CSAEGVAGAGPYNEQFF.

This clone was counted at least ten times. Read coverage stops 3 residues before the CDR3 terminus; the germline J gene supplies the remainder. The chain is built from TRBV20-1 and TRBJ1-5; TRBD1 agrees at 10 bases. Looked up from germline, CDR1 is DFQATT and CDR2 is SNEGSKA (reference sequence). The CDR3 totals 15 residues. Losses at the gene ends were 4 bases for V and 0 bases for J; bases not matched to a gene: 3. CDR3 sequence reads: CSAKDRGSSNQPQHF. The sequenced CDR3 bases are TGCAGTGCTAAGGACAGGGGGTCTAGCAATCAGCCC.

A word on this clone: Read coverage stops 3 residues before the CDR3 terminus; the germline J gene supplies the remainder. The chain combines TRBV30 with TRBJ2-4; TRBD1 agrees at 10 bases. This CDR3 contains 15 residues. Germline V CDR1 and CDR2: GTSNPN, SVGIG (reference sequence). CDR3: CAWRKGTGVGYGQYF. Partial CDR3 DNA: TGTGCCTGGAGGAAAGGGACAGGGGTTGGCTATGGT.

In this sample, this clone turned up many times. From the germline J gene comes the end of the CDR3, since the read stops 3 residues before it. At the DNA level, this CDR3 is encoded by other sequences in the same sample as well. The rearrangement joins TRBV5-1 to TRBJ1-1; 7 nucleotides line up with TRBD1. CDR3 size: 14 residues. CDR1 is SGHRS and CDR2 is YFSETQ in the germline V gene. V shed 4 bases and J 3 bases; nucleotides not matched to a gene: 6. CDR3 sequence reads: CASSRTGGDTEAFF. The sequenced part of the CDR3 DNA is TGCGCCAGCAGCAGGACAGGAGGCGACACTGAA.

This clone has at least ten counts. The read ends 3 residues shy of where the CDR3 ends; the end is completed using the germline J gene. The chain joins TRBV12-5 to TRBJ1-6, with 9 bases aligning to TRBD1. Germline loops: CDR1 LGHNT, CDR2 FRNRAP. This CDR3 has 14 residues. The DNA read from the CDR3 is TGTGCTAGTGGTTTTTGGGACAGGGAATCCCCC. As protein: CASGFWDRESP. The entire CDR3 protein reads CASGFWDRESPLHF.

This clone was observed many times. The CDR3 end lies 3 residues beyond the end of the read and is filled in from the germline J gene. The V and J genes are TRBV20-1 and TRBJ2-7; a weak D match, TRBD1 (5 bases). The CDR3 totals 16 residues. Germline-derived CDR1 and CDR2 are DFQATT and SNEGSKA (reference sequence). Trimming removed 3 bases at V and 0 bases at J, with 18 bases between. The CDR3 sequence is CSARAPETADSYEQYF. The CDR3 DNA, read in part, is TGCAGTGCTAGGGCCCCTGAGACAGCCGACTCCTACGAG.

This clone was counted many times. The read ends 3 residues before the CDR3 terminus; that terminus is restored from the germline J gene. V is TRBV30 and J is TRBJ2-7, with D maybe TRBD1 (6 bases). The CDR3 has 13 amino acids. V was cut by 4 bases and J by 5 bases, with 15 bases left in between. CDR1 is GTSNPN and CDR2 is SVGIG in the germline V gene (reference sequence). The DNA read from the CDR3 is TGTGCCTGGAATCGGCAGGGGATTAACGAG. It encodes CAWNRQGINE. The complete CDR3 protein is CAWNRQGINEQYF.

As for this clone: Coverage ceases 3 residues before the CDR3 finishes, and the germline J gene fills in the end. This chain links TRBV5-1 with TRBJ2-3; 7 positions agree with TRBD2. CDR1 SGHRS and CDR2 YFSETQ come from the germline V gene. V lost 0 bases and J lost 5; bases outside the gene matches: 6. The CDR3 is made up of 15 amino acids. The CDR3: CASSLERGAGDTQYF. The covered CDR3 bases are TGCGCCAGCAGCTTGGAGCGGGGTGCAGGAGATACG. The full variable domain, completed using reference TRBV5-1 and TRBJ2-3, is KAGVTQTPRYLIKTRGQQVTLSCSPISGHRSVSWYQQTPGQGLQFLFEYFSETQRNKGNFPGRFSGRQFSNSRSEMNVSTLELGDSALYLCASSLERGAGDTQYFGPGTRLTVL.

This clone was counted many times. The read gets to within 3 residues of the CDR3 end, and the germline J gene fills in the rest. V and J are TRBV29-1 and TRBJ2-7, with D perhaps TRBD1 (7 bases). Trimming shortened V by 4 bases and J by 6 bases, and 13 bases separated the two germline ends. Germline V CDR1 and CDR2: SQVTM, ANQGSEA. The CDR3 spans 12 residues. This CDR3 is CSVGTGGLEQYF. The part of the CDR3 DNA that was read is TGCAGCGTTGGGACAGGAGGGCTCGAG.

This clone was found many times. The CDR3 end lies 3 residues beyond the end of the read and is filled in from the germline J gene. The rearrangement joins TRBV12-3 or TRBV12-4 to TRBJ2-1; D is unclear. The length of the CDR3 is 11 residues. V dropped 6 bases and J dropped 3 bases, with 3 bases sitting between them. The CDR3 sequence is CASSLYNEQFF. The CDR3 DNA, read in part, is TGTGCCAGCAGCCTCTACAATGAG.

At least ten counts were recorded for this clone. The observed sequence ends 3 residues before the CDR3 terminus, with the missing tail filled in from the germline J gene. The chain is built from TRBV4-2 and TRBJ1-1, with TRBD1 identical over 12 bases. The CDR3 contains 21 residues. V gave up 3 bases and J gave up 4 bases; unmatched junction bases: 21. Per germline, CDR1 LGHNA and CDR2 YNFKEQ. The sequenced CDR3 bases are TGTGCCAGCAGCCACGTTAGAGGGACAGGGGGCGGATACTCTGGGGGCACTGAA. Amino acid sequence: CASSHVRGTGGGYSGGTE. The whole CDR3 protein is CASSHVRGTGGGYSGGTEAFF.

This clone was detected ten times or more. The sequence runs out 3 residues before the end of the CDR3; the remainder is reconstructed from the germline J gene. The chain combines TRBV18 with TRBJ2-3; TRBD1 agrees at 7 bases. This CDR3 is 15 amino acids long. Germline V gene sequence: CDR1 KGHSH, CDR2 LQKENI. J gave up 0 bases and V 2 bases, and 2 bases lay outside the gene matches. The sequenced part of the CDR3 DNA is TGTGCCAGCTCACCAACAGGGGTTAGCACAGATACG. It translates to CASSPTGVSTDT. In full, the CDR3 reads CASSPTGVSTDTQYF.

There are many counts of this clone. The CDR3 end falls 3 residues outside the read, so it is completed with the germline J gene. The chain links TRBV29-1 to TRBJ2-3, with TRBD2 matching over 11 bases. The germline V gene has CDR1 SQVTM and CDR2 ANQGSEA. Trimming removed 6 bases from V and 1 base from J; junction bases left unmatched: 6. The CDR3 covers 15 residues. The CDR3 DNA, read in part, is TGCAGCGTCCTAAGACTAGCGGGGCGCACAGATACG. The encoded protein is CSVLRLAGRTDT. The CDR3 as a whole reads CSVLRLAGRTDTQYF.

In its sample, this clone was seen many times. The read gets to within 3 residues of the CDR3 end, and the germline J gene fills in the rest. V gene TRBV19 combines with J gene TRBJ1-6; tentatively, D is TRBD1 (6 bases). Germline V gene data show CDR1 as LNHDA and CDR2 as SQIVND (reference sequence). This CDR3 region has 14 residues. V was clipped by 4 bases and J by 7 bases, with 11 bases between them. Incomplete CDR3 DNA: TGTGCCAGTAGTAGTCACAGGGAAAATTCACCC. Its protein product is CASSSHRENSP. The whole CDR3 region reads CASSSHRENSPLHF.

This clone showed up many times. Read data end 3 residues before the CDR3 end; the end is taken from the germline J gene. The chain carries TRBV2 and TRBJ2-7, with TRBD1 matching over 7 bases. The CDR3 has 15 amino acids. Germline V gene lookup returns CDR1 SNHLY and CDR2 FYNNEI. The V gene end was trimmed by 2 bases and the J gene end by 3 bases; junction bases not matched to a gene: 7. CDR3 sequence: CASSETGTVNYEQYF. Partial CDR3 DNA: TGTGCCAGCAGTGAAACTGGGACAGTAAACTACGAG.

About this clone: With the read ending 3 residues before the CDR3 end, the germline J gene is used to fill in that end. V gene TRBV7-2 combines with J gene TRBJ1-2, with TRBD1 matching 7 bases. J was trimmed by 5 bases and V by 4 bases; bases with no gene match: 10. The CDR3 loop spans 15 amino acids. Germline V CDR1 and CDR2: SGHTA, FQGNSA. CDR3 DNA, as far as it was read: TGTGCCAGCAGCTCATTACTCCGACAGGGATATGGC. Translated, it gives CASSSLLRQGYG. The full CDR3 is CASSSLLRQGYGYTF.

This clone was observed many times. The read ends 3 residues shy of where the CDR3 ends; the end is completed using the germline J gene. The genes are TRBV30 and TRBJ2-4, with TRBD2 identical over 7 bases. Germline lookup yields CDR1 GTSNPN and CDR2 SVGIG (reference sequence). The CDR3 consists of 12 residues. Incomplete CDR3 DNA: TGTGCCTGGAGTGTTGGCGGGAGCGGT. Encoded protein: CAWSVGGSG. The full CDR3 reads CAWSVGGSGQYF.

This clone was counted at least ten times. The CDR3 extends 3 residues past the end of the read, so its final part is completed from the germline J gene. The rearrangement uses TRBV27 and TRBJ1-1; 11 bases are a match to TRBD1. Looked up from germline, CDR1 is MNHEY and CDR2 is SMNVEV (reference sequence). V gave up 5 bases and J gave up 7 bases; unmatched junction bases: 9. This CDR3 has 15 amino acids. The CDR3 here is CASSGPGQGVREAFF. The sequenced CDR3 bases are TGTGCCAGCAGTGGACCGGGACAGGGGGTCCGTGAA.

The table lists this clone with many counts. One end of the junction varies from germline; a read error may be responsible. The CDR3 end lies 3 residues beyond the end of the read and is filled in from the germline J gene. The gene calls are TRBV6-2 or TRBV6-3 and TRBJ2-3, with D perhaps matching TRBD1 (5 bases). CDR1 is MNHEY, CDR2 SVGEGT, per germline. This CDR3 region has 14 residues. The sequenced part of the CDR3 DNA is TGTGCCAGCATTCCAGCGCTATACACAGGTACG. This translates into CASIPALYTGT. The CDR3 reads in full as CASIPALYTGTQYF.

Ten or more counts support this clone. Sequencing ends 3 residues short of the CDR3 end; the germline J gene provides the rest. V usage is TRBV4-2 and J usage is TRBJ2-1; 9 nucleotides line up with TRBD2. CDR3 length equals 16 residues. Germline V gene lookup returns CDR1 LGHNA and CDR2 YNFKEQ. V shed 4 bases, J shed 5 bases, and the junction held 9 bases outside the gene matches. The CDR3 region is CASSPSGGGADNEQFF. The part of the CDR3 DNA that was read is TGTGCCAGCAGCCCCAGCGGCGGGGGGGCAGACAATGAG.

This clone was counted between two and nine times. The missing CDR3 end, 3 residues past where the read stops, is filled in from the germline J gene. The chain carries TRBV2 and TRBJ1-4; D is perhaps TRBD1 (5 bases). The ends were cut back, 9 bases at V and 3 bases at J, with 17 bases in the middle. Germline assignment: CDR1 SNHLY and CDR2 FYNNEI. CDR3 length equals 15 residues. The CDR3 loop is CARKGEGSANEKLFF. CDR3 DNA, as far as it was read: TGTGCCAGAAAAGGGGAGGGATCGGCTAATGAAAAA. Drawing the rest from reference TRBV2 and TRBJ1-4, the complete variable domain is EPEVTQTPSHQVTQMGQEVILRCVPISNHLYFYWYRQILGQKVEFLVSFYNNEISEKSEIFDDQFSVERPDGSNFTLKIRSTKLEDSAMYFCARKGEGSANEKLFFGSGTQLSVL.

This clone was seen repeatedly, ten times or more. The observed sequence ends 3 residues before the CDR3 terminus, with the missing tail filled in from the germline J gene. The V gene is TRBV12-3 or TRBV12-4, the J gene TRBJ1-1; 12 bases are shared with TRBD1. V shed 5 bases and J 1 base; nucleotides not matched to a gene: 8. This CDR3 has 17 amino acids. CDR3 DNA (partial): TGTGCCAGCAGTAGGGACAGGGGGCTAGCAGGGAACACTGAA. Translation gives CASSRDRGLAGNTE. The whole CDR3 protein reads CASSRDRGLAGNTEAFF.

As to this clone: The observed sequence ends 3 residues before the CDR3 terminus, with the missing tail filled in from the germline J gene. V and J are TRBV19 and TRBJ1-5, with D unclear. Trimming stripped 1 base from V and 3 bases from J, with 7 bases between. The CDR3 totals 14 residues. The germline gives CDR1 LNHDA, CDR2 SQIVND (reference sequence). CDR3 DNA (partial): TGTGCCAGTAGTATAGTATTCCCCAATCAGCCC. Its translation is CASSIVFPNQP. The full CDR3 protein is CASSIVFPNQPQHF.

This clone was seen many times. The read comes to an end 3 residues before the CDR3 does, leaving the germline J gene to fill in the end. This chain uses TRBV5-1 with TRBJ2-2; no reliable D call. This CDR3 is 15 amino acids long. Germline V gene data show CDR1 as SGHRS and CDR2 as YFSETQ. Trimming removed 1 base from V and 0 bases from J, with 7 bases in between. CDR3 in amino acids: CASSLSAANTGELFF. The covered CDR3 bases are TGCGCCAGCAGCTTGAGTGCAGCGAACACCGGGGAG. Supplemented by reference TRBV5-1 and TRBJ2-2, the full variable domain reads KAGVTQTPRYLIKTRGQQVTLSCSPISGHRSVSWYQQTPGQGLQFLFEYFSETQRNKGNFPGRFSGRQFSNSRSEMNVSTLELGDSALYLCASSLSAANTGELFFGEGSRLTVL.